This T cell receptor (beta chain) was sequenced for a study of blood T cell repertoires in COVID-19. Study-wide background: Spain, Italy and the United States supplied samples that represented acute and convalescent COVID-19.

Self-reported history from a screening survey and questionnaire set each donor's cohort. Profiling relied on immunoSEQ multiplex PCR, and the TCRdb table lists in-frame clones only, not all of them. The repertoire holds 200,000 to 300,000 clones, with about nine tenths as singletons. This clonotype was obtained from a man aged 35 to 55 who had recovered from COVID-19. Sequenced: PBMCs or T cells enriched from blood (not recorded which).

The CDR3 sequence: CSVDSGGEAFF. The CDR3 DNA sequence: TGCAGCGTTGATTCAGGGGGTGAAGCTTTCTTT. V is TRBV29-1 and J is TRBJ1-1; the match to TRBD1 covers 7 bases. Trimming removed 3 bases from V and 7 bases from J; junction bases left unmatched: 2. The CDR3 extends over 11 amino acids. CDR1 and CDR2 (germline): SQVTM, ANQGSEA.